This TCR beta chain was captured in a study of cytomegalovirus exposure and HLA in healthy donors. Study information: Counted in an early data release were about 85 million unique TCRs from HLA-typed donors.

The junction had 4 bases not matched to a gene; V was cut back by 0 bases and J by 10 bases. CDR1 and CDR2 (germline): KGHSH, LQKENI. CDR3 length: 15 amino acids. 13 Jbeta primers and 60 Vbeta primers were used for the PCR. Some clones are missing from TCRdb's copy, which holds only in-frame ones; the method was immunoSEQ multiplex PCR. The sample lists tens of thousands of clones, around 86% occurring once. The TCR sequence derives from a woman aged 40 to 49 in good health and CMV-seropositive. This chain joins TRBV18 and TRBJ1-5, with 12 bases fitting TRBD1. Sample: PBMCs. CDR3 amino acids: CASSPPGTGGEPQHF. CDR3 in DNA: TGTGCCAGCTCACCACCCGGGACAGGGGGCGAACCCCAGCATTTT.